Listed below are T cell receptor beta chains from one sample, sequenced in a study of CD8 T cells in Susac syndrome. TCRdb re-analysed the immunoSEQ multiplex PCR reads in MiXCR, keeping a single row per CDR3 protein. This sample yields over 120,000 distinct CDR3 sequences, of which approximately 95% are seen a single time; 0.13% to 0.15% belongs to the top ten. Input material: CD4+ T cells from PBMCs. These receptors were obtained from a human donor with Susac syndrome. Each CDR3 is given with its conserved first and last residue. The order of the fields is clone size, D gene, V gene, J gene, CDR3 DNA, CDR3 protein. D genes are given only for firm matches. Size is omitted from some rows. Given values are once, few, many or a class for expanded clones.

abundance: few
d_gene: TRBD1
v_gene: TRBV7-2
j_gene: TRBJ2-7
CDR3nt: TGTGCCAGCAGCTTCGGGACAGGGAGGAGGGAGCAGTACTTC
CDR3aa: CASSFGTGRREQYF

abundance: -
d_gene: TRBD1
v_gene: TRBV30
j_gene: TRBJ1-3
CDR3nt: TGTGCCTGGACCGGACAGGGGACTGGAAACACCATATATTTT
CDR3aa: CAWTGQGTGNTIYF

abundance: -
d_gene: -
v_gene: TRBV5-1
j_gene: TRBJ2-5
CDR3nt: TGCGCCACGGGGCCGGGCAGTTGGCAAGAGACCCAGTACTTC
CDR3aa: CATGPGSWQETQYF

abundance: -
d_gene: TRBD1
v_gene: TRBV5-1
j_gene: TRBJ2-7
CDR3nt: TGCGCCAGCAGCTGGGGACAGGGTAGCGACGAGCAGTACTTC
CDR3aa: CASSWGQGSDEQYF

abundance: -
d_gene: TRBD2
v_gene: TRBV4-1
j_gene: TRBJ2-1
CDR3nt: TGCGCCAGCAGCCAGCCTATACAAGCGGGAGGGCCATACAATGAGCAGTTCTTC
CDR3aa: CASSQPIQAGGPYNEQFF

abundance: -
d_gene: -
v_gene: TRBV4-1
j_gene: TRBJ2-3
CDR3nt: TGCGCCAGCAGCCAAGAAGTCCCTCCCCAAAGGACAGATACGCAGTATTTT
CDR3aa: CASSQEVPPQRTDTQYF

abundance: -
d_gene: -
v_gene: TRBV29-1
j_gene: TRBJ2-5
CDR3nt: TGCAGCGTGGCAGGGTCACTCGGGGCTCAAGAGACCCAGTACTTC
CDR3aa: CSVAGSLGAQETQYF

abundance: -
d_gene: -
v_gene: TRBV3-1
j_gene: TRBJ2-7
CDR3nt: TGTGCCAGCAGTCAGCAGTACGAGCAGTACTTC
CDR3aa: CASSQQYEQYF

abundance: -
d_gene: -
v_gene: TRBV7-8
j_gene: TRBJ1-6
CDR3nt: TGTGCCAGCAGCTTAGAATCGCCAGGGATGAAGATTCCCCTCCACTTT
CDR3aa: CASSLESPGMKIPLHF

abundance: -
d_gene: -
v_gene: TRBV6-4
j_gene: TRBJ1-1
CDR3nt: TGTGCCAGCAGTGACTCCTCGAACACTGAAGCTTTCTTT
CDR3aa: CASSDSSNTEAFF

abundance: -
d_gene: -
v_gene: TRBV27
j_gene: TRBJ2-1
CDR3nt: TGTGCCAGCAGCCTAAGGGGGACTTTCCCCTCTATTGAGCAGTTCTTC
CDR3aa: CASSLRGTFPSIEQFF

abundance: -
d_gene: -
v_gene: TRBV5-4
j_gene: TRBJ2-3
CDR3nt: TGTGCCAGCAGCTCCTACCTAGGGGGGACCACAGATACGCAGTATTTT
CDR3aa: CASSSYLGGTTDTQYF

abundance: -
d_gene: TRBD1
v_gene: TRBV5-4
j_gene: TRBJ2-5
CDR3nt: TGTGCCAGCAGCTTGGGGACGGGACAGGAAGAGACCCAGTACTTC
CDR3aa: CASSLGTGQEETQYF

abundance: -
d_gene: -
v_gene: TRBV12-3/TRBV12-4
j_gene: TRBJ2-5
CDR3nt: TGTGCCAGCAGTTTACGGGGGGCCCTGGGAGAGACCCAGTACTTC
CDR3aa: CASSLRGALGETQYF

abundance: -
d_gene: -
v_gene: TRBV11-2
j_gene: TRBJ2-3
CDR3nt: TGTGCCAGCAGCTTGGCAGGCACAGATACGCAGTATTTT
CDR3aa: CASSLAGTDTQYF

abundance: -
d_gene: -
v_gene: TRBV7-2
j_gene: TRBJ2-3
CDR3nt: TGTGCCAGCAGCTTAGATGGACGTACGCAGTATTTT
CDR3aa: CASSLDGRTQYF

abundance: -
d_gene: -
v_gene: TRBV7-9
j_gene: TRBJ2-1
CDR3nt: TGTGCCAGCAGCGAGGTAGATGAGCAGTTCTTC
CDR3aa: CASSEVDEQFF

abundance: -
d_gene: TRBD2
v_gene: TRBV6-4
j_gene: TRBJ2-1
CDR3nt: TGTGCCAGCAGTGATGGGCTAGCGGGGAGCCGGGAGCAGTTCTTC
CDR3aa: CASSDGLAGSREQFF

abundance: -
d_gene: -
v_gene: TRBV5-8
j_gene: TRBJ2-3
CDR3nt: TGTGCCAGCAGCTGGAGGAACAGTTACACAGATACGCAGTATTTT
CDR3aa: CASSWRNSYTDTQYF

abundance: once
d_gene: TRBD1
v_gene: TRBV24-1
j_gene: TRBJ2-6
CDR3nt: TGTGCCACCAGTGATTCCCGCAGGGGGCCTGGGGCCAACGTCCTGACTTTC
CDR3aa: CATSDSRRGPGANVLTF

abundance: -
d_gene: -
v_gene: TRBV9
j_gene: TRBJ1-2
CDR3nt: TGTGCCAGCAGCAAACGCCGGGACTCTGGGGGCTACACCTTC
CDR3aa: CASSKRRDSGGYTF

abundance: -
d_gene: TRBD1
v_gene: TRBV7-9
j_gene: TRBJ1-6
CDR3nt: TGTGCCGGACAACAGGGGGGAAATTCACCCCTCCACTTT
CDR3aa: CAGQQGGNSPLHF

abundance: -
d_gene: -
v_gene: TRBV20-1
j_gene: TRBJ2-7
CDR3nt: TGCAGTGCTAGAGGGGGTCTCTCCGGGGAATACGAGCAGTACTTC
CDR3aa: CSARGGLSGEYEQYF

abundance: -
d_gene: -
v_gene: TRBV7-3
j_gene: TRBJ1-1
CDR3nt: TGTGCCAGTGGTTCGGGGCCCAACACTGAAGCTTTCTTT
CDR3aa: CASGSGPNTEAFF

abundance: once
d_gene: -
v_gene: TRBV24-1
j_gene: TRBJ2-5
CDR3nt: TGTGCCACCAGTGATTTGGGCCACCGGGGGGAGACCCAGTACTTC
CDR3aa: CATSDLGHRGETQYF

abundance: -
d_gene: -
v_gene: TRBV9
j_gene: TRBJ1-2
CDR3nt: TGTGCCAGCAGCGAAGCATTGTATGGCTACACCTTC
CDR3aa: CASSEALYGYTF

abundance: -
d_gene: -
v_gene: TRBV25-1
j_gene: TRBJ1-3
CDR3nt: TGTGCCAGCAGTGAATTCTCCGCCTGGGGACCCTCTGGAAACACCATATATTTT
CDR3aa: CASSEFSAWGPSGNTIYF

abundance: -
d_gene: -
v_gene: TRBV25-1
j_gene: TRBJ2-3
CDR3nt: TGTGCCAGCAGTGAGCCCACAGATACGCAGTATTTT
CDR3aa: CASSEPTDTQYF

abundance: few
d_gene: -
v_gene: TRBV18
j_gene: TRBJ2-5
CDR3nt: TGTGCCAGCTCACCACCAGGGCAACAAGAGACCCAGTACTTC
CDR3aa: CASSPPGQQETQYF

abundance: -
d_gene: -
v_gene: TRBV24-1
j_gene: TRBJ1-4
CDR3nt: TGTGCCACCAGTGGGGTTGAAAAACTGTTTTTT
CDR3aa: CATSGVEKLFF

abundance: -
d_gene: TRBD2
v_gene: TRBV29-1
j_gene: TRBJ2-1
CDR3nt: TGCAGCGTTGCTAGGTGGGGGGGGTCCAATGAGCAGTTCTTC
CDR3aa: CSVARWGGSNEQFF

abundance: -
d_gene: -
v_gene: TRBV12-3/TRBV12-4
j_gene: TRBJ2-5
CDR3nt: TGTGCCAGCAGTTTTGGGGCAGGAGAGACCCAGTACTTC
CDR3aa: CASSFGAGETQYF

abundance: once
d_gene: -
v_gene: TRBV6-6
j_gene: TRBJ2-2
CDR3nt: TGTGCCAGCAGAGGACAGACTACCAACACCGGGGAGCTGTTTTTT
CDR3aa: CASRGQTTNTGELFF

abundance: -
d_gene: -
v_gene: TRBV2
j_gene: TRBJ2-6
CDR3nt: TGTGCCAGCAGTGAGACACCCACTGGGGCCAACGTCCTGACTTTC
CDR3aa: CASSETPTGANVLTF

abundance: -
d_gene: -
v_gene: TRBV5-4
j_gene: TRBJ2-5
CDR3nt: TGTGCCAGCAGCTTGAGTCGATCAGAGGAGACCCAGTACTTC
CDR3aa: CASSLSRSEETQYF

abundance: -
d_gene: TRBD1
v_gene: TRBV3-1
j_gene: TRBJ2-1
CDR3nt: TGTGCCAGCAGGCGGACAGGGGGCTCTATACACAATGAGCAGTTCTTC
CDR3aa: CASRRTGGSIHNEQFF

abundance: -
d_gene: TRBD1
v_gene: TRBV15
j_gene: TRBJ1-1
CDR3nt: TGTGCCACCAGCCGGGACAGGGTGAACACTGAAGCTTTCTTT
CDR3aa: CATSRDRVNTEAFF

abundance: -
d_gene: -
v_gene: TRBV10-3
j_gene: TRBJ1-1
CDR3nt: TGTGCCATCAGCGGGGACGACACTGAAGCTTTCTTT
CDR3aa: CAISGDDTEAFF

abundance: -
d_gene: -
v_gene: TRBV30
j_gene: TRBJ1-5
CDR3nt: TGTGCCTGGAGTGCTGGATCGGGGAGAAATCAGCCCCAGCATTTT
CDR3aa: CAWSAGSGRNQPQHF

abundance: -
d_gene: TRBD1
v_gene: TRBV30
j_gene: TRBJ2-7
CDR3nt: TGTGCCGGGGGACAGGGGGCCTACGAGCAGTACTTC
CDR3aa: CAGGQGAYEQYF

abundance: -
d_gene: TRBD2
v_gene: TRBV6-2/TRBV6-3
j_gene: TRBJ2-2
CDR3nt: TGTGCCAGCAGCCGGACTAGCGGGAGAGCCGGGGAGCTGTTTTTT
CDR3aa: CASSRTSGRAGELFF

abundance: -
d_gene: TRBD2
v_gene: TRBV9
j_gene: TRBJ2-5
CDR3nt: TGTGCCAGCAGCGTTCTAGCGGGAGGGCCGGAGACCCAGTACTTC
CDR3aa: CASSVLAGGPETQYF

abundance: once
d_gene: -
v_gene: TRBV7-3
j_gene: TRBJ2-4
CDR3nt: TGTGCCAGCAGCCCGATGGGAACCGGGCGTGGGGGAGACATTCAGTACTTC
CDR3aa: CASSPMGTGRGGDIQYF

abundance: -
d_gene: TRBD1
v_gene: TRBV9
j_gene: TRBJ2-3
CDR3nt: TGTGCCAGCAGCGCCGCCGGGACAGGACGCACAGATACGCAGTATTTT
CDR3aa: CASSAAGTGRTDTQYF

abundance: -
d_gene: TRBD2
v_gene: TRBV4-1
j_gene: TRBJ2-1
CDR3nt: TGCGCCAGCAGCCAAGGACTAGCCCCCTACAATGAGCAGTTCTTC
CDR3aa: CASSQGLAPYNEQFF

abundance: -
d_gene: -
v_gene: TRBV7-9
j_gene: TRBJ1-1
CDR3nt: TGTGCCAGCAGCAGGACAGCCGACACTGAAGCTTTCTTT
CDR3aa: CASSRTADTEAFF

abundance: -
d_gene: -
v_gene: TRBV21-1
j_gene: TRBJ2-1
CDR3nt: TGTGCCAGCAGCCCCGGGACCCTAAATGAGCAGTTCTTC
CDR3aa: CASSPGTLNEQFF

abundance: -
d_gene: -
v_gene: TRBV4-2
j_gene: TRBJ2-1
CDR3nt: TGTGCCAGCAGCCAAGACCAGCGGCCCACCTACAATGAGCAGTTCTTC
CDR3aa: CASSQDQRPTYNEQFF

abundance: -
d_gene: TRBD2
v_gene: TRBV3-1
j_gene: TRBJ2-1
CDR3nt: TGTGCCAGCAGCCAAGATCTTACCCTAGCGGAATACAATGAGCAGTTCTTC
CDR3aa: CASSQDLTLAEYNEQFF

abundance: few
d_gene: -
v_gene: TRBV7-8
j_gene: TRBJ1-1
CDR3nt: TGTGCCAGCAGGGGTGACACTGAAGCTTTCTTT
CDR3aa: CASRGDTEAFF

abundance: -
d_gene: -
v_gene: TRBV29-1
j_gene: TRBJ1-1
CDR3nt: TGCAGCAGCAGTCAGGGAGAAACTGAAGCTTTCTTT
CDR3aa: CSSSQGETEAFF

abundance: -
d_gene: -
v_gene: TRBV4-1
j_gene: TRBJ2-5
CDR3nt: TGCGCCAGCAGCCAAGACTGGGGGACCCAGTACTTC
CDR3aa: CASSQDWGTQYF

abundance: -
d_gene: TRBD2
v_gene: TRBV4-2
j_gene: TRBJ2-7
CDR3nt: TGTGCCAGCAGCCAAGCGGAGGGGATGCGGGGGGGGGACGAGCAGTACTTC
CDR3aa: CASSQAEGMRGGDEQYF

abundance: -
d_gene: -
v_gene: TRBV7-8
j_gene: TRBJ1-1
CDR3nt: TGTGCCAGCAGCTTAGCGCGGTTAGGGAACACTGAAGCTTTCTTT
CDR3aa: CASSLARLGNTEAFF

abundance: -
d_gene: -
v_gene: TRBV20-1
j_gene: TRBJ2-1
CDR3nt: TGCAGTGCTACGGGGCCCCACTCCTACAATGAGCAGTTCTTC
CDR3aa: CSATGPHSYNEQFF